This TCR beta chain was captured by sequencing in a study of T-cell memory formation after mild COVID-19. This clonotype was picked up a small number of times. The germline V and J ends were trimmed by 6 bases and 5 bases, with 16 bases remaining between them. Per the germline V gene, CDR1 is SQVTM and CDR2 is ANQGSEA. The CDR3 runs 13 residues. MiXCR, run by TCRdb on the 5' RACE reads, gives a single entry per CDR3 protein. Altogether roughly 400,000 distinct CDR3 sequences are present, 20% to 25% being singletons, with the ten largest covering roughly 9.7%. The genes are TRBV29-1 and TRBJ1-1; TRBD1 is a possible D gene (6 bases). Sequencing was done on a sample of PBMCs or a T cell subset sorted from them (not recorded which). The receptor comes from an adult woman who had mild COVID-19 (a few samples of this study predate the infection). Cell type and time point are not known. This CDR3 is CSVNRVSVTEAFF. The CDR3 nucleotides are TGCAGCGTAAACAGGGTGTCTGTAACTGAAGCTTTCTTT.